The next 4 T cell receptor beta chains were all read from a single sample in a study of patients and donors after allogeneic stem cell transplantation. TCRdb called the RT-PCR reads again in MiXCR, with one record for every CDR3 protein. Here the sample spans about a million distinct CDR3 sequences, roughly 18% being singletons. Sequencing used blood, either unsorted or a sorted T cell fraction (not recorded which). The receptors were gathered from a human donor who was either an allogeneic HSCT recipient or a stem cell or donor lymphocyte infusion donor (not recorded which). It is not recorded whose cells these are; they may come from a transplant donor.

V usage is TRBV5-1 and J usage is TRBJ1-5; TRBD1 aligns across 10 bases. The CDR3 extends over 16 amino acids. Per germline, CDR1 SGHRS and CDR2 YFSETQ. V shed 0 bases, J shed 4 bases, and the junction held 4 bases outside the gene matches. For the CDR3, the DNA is TGCGCCAGCAGCTTGGGGGACAGGGGAGGAAATCAGCCCCAGCATTTT. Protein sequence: CASSLGDRGGNQPQHF.

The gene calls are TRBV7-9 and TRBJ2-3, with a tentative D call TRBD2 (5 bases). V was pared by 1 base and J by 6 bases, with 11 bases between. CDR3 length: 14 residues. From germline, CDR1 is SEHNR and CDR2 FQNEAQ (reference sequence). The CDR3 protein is CASSLGEVADTQYF. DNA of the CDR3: TGTGCCAGCAGCTTAGGGGAAGTAGCGGATACGCAGTATTTT.

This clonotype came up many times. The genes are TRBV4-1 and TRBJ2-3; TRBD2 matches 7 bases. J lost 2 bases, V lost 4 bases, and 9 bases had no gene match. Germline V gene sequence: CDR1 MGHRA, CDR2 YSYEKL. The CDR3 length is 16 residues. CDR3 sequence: CASSRTLAQITDTQYF. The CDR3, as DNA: TGCGCCAGCAGCCGTACACTAGCGCAGATCACAGATACGCAGTATTTT.

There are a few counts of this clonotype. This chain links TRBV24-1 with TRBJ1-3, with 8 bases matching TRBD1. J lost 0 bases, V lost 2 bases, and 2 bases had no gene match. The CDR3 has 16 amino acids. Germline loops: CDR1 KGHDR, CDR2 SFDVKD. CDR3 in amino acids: CATSDSTGGSGNTIYF. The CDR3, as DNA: TGTGCCACCAGTGATTCTACAGGGGGCTCTGGAAACACCATATATTTT.